This TCR beta chain was captured by sequencing in a study of Ad26.COV2.S vaccination and SARS-CoV-2 variants. For the study at large: Doses of Ad26.COV2.S were injected into muscle once or twice, 56 days apart. Findings and caveats of the study: The TCR breadth and depth analyses may have produced an underestimate of total T cell responses. Reportedly, spike-specific CD8+ and CD4+ T cell responses achieved substantial breadth once vaccination had taken place.

Treatment in this sample: 15 to 20 received Ad26.COV2.S at low or high dose, single or two shots; roughly five received placebo; per-sample allocation not given. It was on day 63 after the first vaccine or placebo injection that samples were taken. Vaccination used an Ad26 vector expressing Wuhan-strain SARS-CoV-2 spike. Remarks on this clone: The antigen is not known.

Produced via immunoSEQ multiplex PCR; TCRdb's table is partial and in-frame only. The profile covers some 300,000 clones, with about 82% appearing a single time and 2% to 2.5% taken by the ten largest. This specimen was peripheral blood, taken in a trial of Ad26.COV2.S vaccine versus placebo. The receptor was derived from a person aged 18-65 years who received the Ad26.COV2.S COVID-19 vaccine or a placebo.

The CDR3 region is CASSLRGGKGYTF. The CDR3 nucleotides read TGTGCCAGCAGCTTACGGGGGGGAAAAGGCTACACCTTC. The J gene is TRBJ1-2, the V gene TRBV11-3; a weak D match, TRBD1 (5 bases). V lost 2 bases and J 8 bases, leaving 12 bases between the germline ends. Germline V CDR1 and CDR2: SGHNT, YENEEA. The CDR3 has 13 residues.